Following are 9 T cell receptor beta chains from one sample sequenced in a study of blood T cell repertoires in COVID-19. Using immunoSEQ multiplex PCR, the repertoire was profiled, and TCRdb retains in-frame clones only, with some absent. Of a few hundred thousand clones listed, roughly 90% are singletons. The sample consisted of peripheral blood. The origin of the receptors is a man aged 55 to 70 who had recovered from COVID-19.

CDR3 sequence reads: CASSLDLRGSEQYF. The CDR3 coding sequence is TGTGCCAGCAGCCTGGACCTACGGGGATCCGAGCAGTACTTC. The chain couples TRBV6-5 to TRBJ2-7; a possible D gene is TRBD2 (5 bases). The CDR3 is 14 amino acids. Germline loops: CDR1 MNHEY, CDR2 SVGAGI. Deletions cut 6 bases from V and 6 bases from J, with 18 bases between.

Written as DNA, the CDR3 is TGTGCCAGCAGCTTAAGGACAGGGGTCGAAAAACTGTTTTTT. Its translation is CASSLRTGVEKLFF. The chain employs TRBV5-6 and TRBJ1-4; 9 bases line up with TRBD1. Germline V gene data show CDR1 as SGHDT and CDR2 as YYEEEE. CDR3 length equals 14 residues. V shed 2 bases and J 8 bases; nucleotides not matched to a gene: 4.

This clone was detected once. The J gene is TRBJ2-7, the V gene TRBV7-8; D perhaps matches TRBD1 (6 bases). Germline CDR1 reads SGHVS; CDR2 reads FQNEAQ. V dropped 5 bases and J dropped 3 bases, with 11 bases sitting between them. The CDR3 has 13 residues. The CDR3, as DNA: TGTGCCAGCAGCCCGGACAGACGCTACGAGCAGTACTTC. Translating gives CASSPDRRYEQYF.

For the CDR3, the DNA is TGTGCCAGCAGCCAAGCGACGTTGAACACTGAAGCTTTCTTT. Protein sequence: CASSQATLNTEAFF. The chain joins TRBV11-2 to TRBJ1-1; D is uncertain. CDR3 length: 14 residues. V lost 5 bases and J lost 0, with 10 bases in between. In germline, CDR1 is SGHAT, CDR2 FQNNGV. The entire variable domain, with the rest obtained from reference TRBV11-2 and TRBJ1-1, is as follows: EAGVAQSPRYKIIEKRQSVAFWCNPISGHATLYWYQQILGQGPKLLIQFQNNGVVDDSQLPKDRFSAERLKGVDSTLKIQPAKLEDSAVYLCASSQATLNTEAFFGQGTRLTVV.

The chain combines TRBV6-5 with TRBJ1-2; no clear D. The CDR3 runs to 12 residues. Germline V gene sequence: CDR1 MNHEY, CDR2 SVGAGI. Trimming shortened V by 10 bases and J by 8 bases, and 17 bases separated the two germline ends. CDR3 in DNA: TGTGCCACCATCAGGAATGTTGAGGGCTACACCTTC. Its protein product is CATIRNVEGYTF.

The chain is built from TRBV7-2 and TRBJ1-5; TRBD1 aligns across 7 bases. The CDR3 extends over 13 amino acids. V lost 8 bases and J lost 3; bases outside the gene matches: 4. Germline loops: CDR1 SGHTA, CDR2 FQGNSA. CDR3 nucleotides: TGTGCCAGCGGGGGACAGTTCAATCAGCCCCAGCATTTT. Translating it yields CASGGQFNQPQHF.

The V gene is TRBV4-1, the J gene TRBJ1-4; the match to TRBD1 covers 9 bases. Germline loops: CDR1 MGHRA, CDR2 YSYEKL. This CDR3 is built from 16 residues. V dropped 2 bases and J dropped 5; count of bases not matched to a gene: 6. CDR3 protein: CASSQNPGTGNEKLFF. The CDR3 DNA reads as TGCGCCAGCAGCCAAAATCCCGGGACAGGGAATGAAAAACTGTTTTTT.

V usage is TRBV30 and J usage is TRBJ2-2, with no clear D. The germline V gene encodes CDR1 GTSNPN and CDR2 SVGIG (reference sequence). With 0 bases removed from V and 3 bases from J, the gap between germline ends came to 20 bases. This CDR3 spans 18 amino acids. The CDR3 here is CAWSVLETLSVDTGELFF. As DNA, the CDR3 is TGTGCCTGGAGTGTACTGGAGACCCTGAGCGTGGACACCGGGGAGCTGTTTTTT.

The J gene is TRBJ2-2, the V gene TRBV6-4, with a weak D call TRBD1 (6 bases). The germline V gene has CDR1 MRHNA and CDR2 SNTAGT. The CDR3 has 14 amino acids. Trimming took off 5 bases at V and 3 bases at J, with 10 bases between the two ends. The CDR3 reads CASSPDRYTGELFF. Written as DNA, the CDR3 is TGTGCCAGCAGTCCCGACAGGTACACCGGGGAGCTGTTTTTT.